This is a list of T cell receptor beta chains from one sample in a study of shared clonotypes between healthy human individuals. This table comes from immunoSEQ multiplex PCR, and its TCRdb copy is limited to in-frame clones, with some not included. This sample carries millions of clones, roughly 92% of them seen once, and the ten largest clones take about 0.13%. The specimen was naive CD4+ T cells sorted from blood. The receptors were gathered from a man between 18 and 35 years old in good health. Each CDR3 is given with its conserved first and last residue. The D gene is left open where the match is weak.

j_call | d_call | v_call | cdr3_nt | cdr3_aa
TRBJ2-3 | TRBD2 | TRBV5-1 | TGCGCCAGCAGCTTGCAATCCGGACTAGCAGGAGATACGCAGTATTTT | CASSLQSGLAGDTQYF
TRBJ2-7 | - | TRBV4-1 | TGCGCCAGCAGCCAAGAAAACACGGTACCCCCTTCCTACGAGCAGTACTTC | CASSQENTVPPSYEQYF
TRBJ2-5 | TRBD2 | TRBV27 | TGTGCCAGCAGTTTATTGGCGGGGGGGCTCGAGACCCAGTACTTC | CASSLLAGGLETQYF
TRBJ1-1 | - | TRBV14 | TGTGCCAGCAGCTTACAGAGGAGCACTGAAGCTTTCTTT | CASSLQRSTEAFF
TRBJ2-7 | TRBD2 | TRBV27 | TGTGCCAGCAGTTTAAGGGGACTAGCGGGATCCTACGAGCAGTACTTC | CASSLRGLAGSYEQYF
TRBJ1-2 | - | TRBV9 | TGTGCCAGCAGTCCGGCAGCACCTAACTATGGCTACACCTTC | CASSPAAPNYGYTF
TRBJ2-3 | TRBD2 | TRBV5-1 | TGCGCCAGCAGCCCGCGGGGGGCCAGCACAGATACGCAGTATTTT | CASSPRGASTDTQYF
TRBJ2-5 | - | TRBV7-8 | TGTGCCAGCAGCCCCGAACTCCGTGGTGAGCAGTACTTC | CASSPELRGEQYF
TRBJ2-7 | TRBD2 | TRBV11-3 | TGTGCCAGCAGCCCCCGGGCGGGAGACACCTACGAGCAGTACTTC | CASSPRAGDTYEQYF
TRBJ2-1 | TRBD2 | TRBV27 | TGTGCCAGCAGCCAGCAGGGGCCGGGACTAGCGCCTCGTGAGCAGTTCTTC | CASSQQGPGLAPREQFF
TRBJ1-1 | - | TRBV19 | TGTGCCAGTAGTATGGCGGGACGAAGGCGGGCTTTCTTT | CASSMAGRRRAFF